Listed here is a single T cell receptor (beta chain). This clone was detected once. It lacks a known antigen. No base qualities exist here, and no much larger clone lies one base off it. During the collection period, no infections or other immune events were recorded for the healthy donors. Blood repertoires from healthy donors were used as a training cohort for calibrating time-dependent variance in a beta-binomial model of differential abundance of T-cell clones. There were about 10 healthy donors in the training cohort, of whom 3 were female and 7 were male. An age range of roughly 25 to 65 years, with an average of approximately 43 years, was recorded for the donors. Whole blood was collected from each healthy donor at three time points spaced approximately 13 days apart and obtained from a commercial supplier. Genomic DNA was extracted from unsorted whole blood for immunosequencing. These data originate in a study of identifying expanded T cells in peripheral blood (dated by TCRdb to about 2019). In the study overall: Separate aliquots of the same genomic DNA pool were sequenced to produce technical replicates, and four replicates were compared in pairs. The paper as a whole reports these results and caveats: For all healthy donors, the variance in clone template counts between approximately 2-week samples rose significantly as total template count increased. About 1.3 differentially abundant clones were flagged by the binomial model between technical replicates, whereas about 16 and 19 were flagged over about two weeks and four weeks, respectively. The authors expected that biological variance in healthy repertoires might rise further over much longer intervals, such as months to years. Across all healthy-donor time intervals, the beta-binomial model significantly cut both the number of clones called differentially abundant and the false-positive rate.

TCRbeta CDR3 regions were profiled with the immunoSEQ Assay using bias-controlled multiplex PCR amplification of genomic DNA. The paper's data handling went like this. To quantify the absolute abundance of each unique TCRbeta CDR3 region, the sequences were collapsed and filtered. Two models were used to test differential abundance: a binomial model (Fisher-equivalent) and a beta-binomial model that adds time-dependent variance fitted from healthy donors. Clones with fewer than 5 combined templates were removed, and a clone was called differentially abundant if the clone's Benjamini-Hochberg FDR was below 0.01. Using the form v = (b*log(k)+a)^2, the beta-binomial variance was modeled as a function of the total template count across the two samples. Sourced from immuneACCESS, this table was stored by TCRdb with only in-frame sequences that have V and J called. A share of the clones is absent; for the studies checked, an unresolved V gene accounts for under half, and the remainder has no known explanation. V and J calls and clone size are those listed in that table; D and trimming were worked out from the DNA. Recorded for this sample are around 70,000 clones; roughly 90% of them occurred a single time. The ten largest clones represent over 2.5% of the sample.

The material sequenced was blood. The clonotype was recovered from a person between 18 and 69 years old in good health.

The DNA sequence is given as TGCGCCAGCAGCCAGCAACTAGCGGGAGAATGGGAGACCCAGTACTTC. Its translation reads: CASSQQLAGEWETQYF. The V gene is TRBV4-3 and the J gene is TRBJ2-5, with TRBD2 identical over 11 junction bases. CDR1 is given as LGHNA and CDR2 as YSLEER, both from the germline V gene. Trimmed from V: 3 bases; trimmed from J: 5 bases; junction bases lacking a gene match: 8. From cysteine to phenylalanine, the CDR3 is 16 amino acids long. Just the 48-base CDR3 DNA is kept, in frame starting at base 1.